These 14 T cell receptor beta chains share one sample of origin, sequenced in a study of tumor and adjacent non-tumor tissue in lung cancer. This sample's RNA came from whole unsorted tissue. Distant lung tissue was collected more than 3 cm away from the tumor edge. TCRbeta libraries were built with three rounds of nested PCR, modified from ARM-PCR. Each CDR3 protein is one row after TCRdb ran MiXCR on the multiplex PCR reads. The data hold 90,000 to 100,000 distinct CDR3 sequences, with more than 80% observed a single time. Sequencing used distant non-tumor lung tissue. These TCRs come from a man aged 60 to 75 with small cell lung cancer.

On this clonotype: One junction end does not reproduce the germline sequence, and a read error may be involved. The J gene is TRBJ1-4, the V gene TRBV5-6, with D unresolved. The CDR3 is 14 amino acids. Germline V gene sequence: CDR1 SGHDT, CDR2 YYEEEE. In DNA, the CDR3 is TGTGCCAGCAGTTACGACGGGGAGAATGAAAAACTATTTTTT. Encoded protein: CASSYDGENEKLFF.

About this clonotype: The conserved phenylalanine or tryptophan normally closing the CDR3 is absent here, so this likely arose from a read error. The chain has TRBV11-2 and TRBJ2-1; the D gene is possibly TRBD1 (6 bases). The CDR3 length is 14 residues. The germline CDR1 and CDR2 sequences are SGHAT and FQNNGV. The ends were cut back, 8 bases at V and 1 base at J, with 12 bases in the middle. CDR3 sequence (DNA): TGTGCCAGCCACTTACAGGGTTCCTACAATGAGCAGTTCTAC. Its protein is CASHLQGSYNEQFY.

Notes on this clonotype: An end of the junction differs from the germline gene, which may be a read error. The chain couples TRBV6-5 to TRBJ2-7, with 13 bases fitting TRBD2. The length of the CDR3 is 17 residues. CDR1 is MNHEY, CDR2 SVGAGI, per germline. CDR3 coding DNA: TGTGCCAGCAACCGCGGGACTAGCGGGATTCTTTCCTACAAGCAGTACTTC. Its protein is CASNRGTSGILSYKQYF.

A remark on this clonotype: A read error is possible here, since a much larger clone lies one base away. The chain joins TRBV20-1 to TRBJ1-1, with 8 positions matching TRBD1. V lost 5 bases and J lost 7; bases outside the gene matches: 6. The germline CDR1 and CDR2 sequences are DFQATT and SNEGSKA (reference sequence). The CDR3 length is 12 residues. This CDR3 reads CSAAGGAIEAFF. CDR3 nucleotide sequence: TGCAGTGCTGCAGGGGGCGCGATTGAAGCTTTCTTT.

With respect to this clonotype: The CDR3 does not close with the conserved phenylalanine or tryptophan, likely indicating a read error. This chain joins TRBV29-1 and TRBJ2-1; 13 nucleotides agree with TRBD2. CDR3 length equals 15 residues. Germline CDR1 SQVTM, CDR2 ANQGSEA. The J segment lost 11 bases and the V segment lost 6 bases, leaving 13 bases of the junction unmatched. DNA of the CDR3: TGCAGCGTCCGGACTAGCGGGGGTAATACGGGTAAGCAGTTCCTA. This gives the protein CSVRTSGGNTGKQFL.

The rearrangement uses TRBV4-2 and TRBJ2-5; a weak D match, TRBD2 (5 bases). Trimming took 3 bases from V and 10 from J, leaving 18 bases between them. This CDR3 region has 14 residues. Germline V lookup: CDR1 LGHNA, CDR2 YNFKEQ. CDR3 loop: CASSHGSRQDSQYF. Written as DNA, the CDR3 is TGTGCCAGCAGCCATGGGAGCAGGCAAGATAGCCAGTACTTC.

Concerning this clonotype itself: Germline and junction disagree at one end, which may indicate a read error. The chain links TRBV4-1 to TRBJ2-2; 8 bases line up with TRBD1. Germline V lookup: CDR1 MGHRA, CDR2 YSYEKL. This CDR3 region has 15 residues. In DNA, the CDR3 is TGCGCCAGCAGCAACAGGGGGACCTATACCGGTGAGCTGTTTTTT. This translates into CASSNRGTYTGELFF.

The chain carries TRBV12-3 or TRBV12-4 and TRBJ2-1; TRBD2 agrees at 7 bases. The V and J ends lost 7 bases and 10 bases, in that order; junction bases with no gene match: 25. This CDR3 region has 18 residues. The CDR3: CASISPAGWGSSYIEQFF. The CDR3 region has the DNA TGTGCCAGCATATCTCCAGCGGGGTGGGGGAGCTCATACATAGAGCAGTTCTTC.

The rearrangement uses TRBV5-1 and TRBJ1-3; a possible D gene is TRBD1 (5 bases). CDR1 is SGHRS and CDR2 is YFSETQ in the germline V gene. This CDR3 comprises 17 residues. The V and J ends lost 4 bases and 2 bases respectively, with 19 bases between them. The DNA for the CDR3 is TGCGCCAGCAGCCAGGACGAGGGGCTGGCAACTGGAAACACCATATATTTT. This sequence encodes CASSQDEGLATGNTIYF.

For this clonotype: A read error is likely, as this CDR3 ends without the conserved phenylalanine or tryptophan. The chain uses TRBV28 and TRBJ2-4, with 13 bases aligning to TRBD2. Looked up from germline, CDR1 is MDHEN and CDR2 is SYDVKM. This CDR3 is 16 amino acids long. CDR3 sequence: CVSSLGLAGHENIQYS. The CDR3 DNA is TGTGTCAGCAGTCTGGGACTAGCGGGACACGAAAACATTCAGTACTCC.

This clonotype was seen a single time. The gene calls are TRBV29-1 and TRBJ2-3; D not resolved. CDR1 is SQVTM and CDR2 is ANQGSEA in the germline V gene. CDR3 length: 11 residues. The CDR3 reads CTHSHADTQYF. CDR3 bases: TGCACCCACTCCCACGCAGATACGCAGTATTTT.

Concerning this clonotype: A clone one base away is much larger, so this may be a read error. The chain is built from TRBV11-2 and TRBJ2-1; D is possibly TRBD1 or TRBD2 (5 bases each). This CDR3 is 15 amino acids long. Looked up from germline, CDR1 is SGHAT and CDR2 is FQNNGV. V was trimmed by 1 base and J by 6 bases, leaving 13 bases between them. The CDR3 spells CASSLVPEGSNEQFF. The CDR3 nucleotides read TGTGCCAGCAGCTTAGTACCTGAGGGGAGCAATGAGCAGTTCTTC.

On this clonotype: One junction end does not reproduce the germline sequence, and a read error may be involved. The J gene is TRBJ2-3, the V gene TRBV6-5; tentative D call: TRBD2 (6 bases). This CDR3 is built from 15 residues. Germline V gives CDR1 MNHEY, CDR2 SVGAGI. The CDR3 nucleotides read TGTGTCAGCAACGCGCAGTGGAGGGACACAGATACGCAGTATTTT. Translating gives CVSNAQWRDTDTQYF.

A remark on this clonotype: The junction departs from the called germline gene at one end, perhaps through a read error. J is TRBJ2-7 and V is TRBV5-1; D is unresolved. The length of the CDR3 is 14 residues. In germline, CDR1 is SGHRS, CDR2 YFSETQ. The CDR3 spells CASNLMLSSYEQYF. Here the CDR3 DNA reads TGCGCCAGCAACTTGATGTTGAGCTCCTACGAGCAGTACTTC.